The present entry profiles one TCR beta chain with its context. The target of this receptor is not known. No base quality information exists; no much larger clone differs at one position. The sample is drawn from a study of control samples from healthy donors and cancer patients (dated by TCRdb to 2019 to 2021). The CDR3 numbers 13 residues from cysteine through phenylalanine. The CDR3 DNA has 39 bases and is translated from base 1. The germline V gene encodes CDR1 MNHEY and CDR2 SVGAGI. From V the trimming removes 6 bases and from J it removes 8 bases, while the gene matches leave 7 bases of the junction unaccounted for. The receptor library was made with the immunoSEQ multiplex PCR assay. TCRdb took this table from immuneACCESS and kept in-frame rearrangements with V and J called. Such tables lack part of the clones; where checked against another copy, unresolved V genes explain under half of the gap, and the rest is unexplained. In all, the sample holds tens of thousands of clones, and roughly nine tenths of those were seen once. The top ten clones comprise roughly an eighth of the sample.

The sequence came from a woman aged 70 to 79 in good health. Sequencing was performed on blood. Rearrangement joined TRBV6-5 to TRBJ1-2, with 9 bases matching TRBD1. The CDR3 amino acid sequence is: CASSKQGAVGYTF. In nucleotide form, the sequence is TGTGCCAGCAGCAAACAGGGGGCGGTAGGCTACACCTTC.